This is a list of T cell receptor beta chains from one sample in a study of identical twins. TCRdb reprocessed the 5' RACE reads via MiXCR and lists one record per CDR3 protein. The table includes just over 500,000 distinct CDR3 sequences, 20% to 25% detected once. This same sample was also taken into another study, of T cells expressing NK-cell markers.

The sequencing input was CD4+ T cells sorted from blood. The receptors were sampled from a woman between 18 and 29 years old in good health. Both conserved end residues are part of each CDR3. A D gene is named only where the DNA matches it firmly. A clone size is listed for some rows: how often the clone was seen (once, few, many), or a class if it is expanded.

size: .
D: TRBD1
V: TRBV6-1
J: TRBJ2-5
DNA: TGTGCCAGCAGGTGGACAGGGGAAGAGACCCAGTACTTC
CDR3: CASRWTGEETQYF

size: few
D: .
V: TRBV12-3/TRBV12-4
J: TRBJ1-5
DNA: TGTGCCAGCAGCCCAGACAGACATCAGCCCCAGCATTTT
CDR3: CASSPDRHQPQHF

size: .
D: .
V: TRBV20-1
J: TRBJ2-3
DNA: TGCAGTGCTAGAGATCCGCGGGGTGGTTGGGATACGCAGTATTTT
CDR3: CSARDPRGGWDTQYF

size: .
D: .
V: TRBV7-9
J: TRBJ1-1
DNA: TGTGCCAGCAGCTTAGAGCTCGGTTCAGGGAACACTGAAGCTTTCTTT
CDR3: CASSLELGSGNTEAFF

size: few
D: .
V: TRBV9
J: TRBJ2-1
DNA: TGTGCCAGCAGCGTAGCTCCCCACAATGAGCAGTTCTTC
CDR3: CASSVAPHNEQFF

size: .
D: .
V: TRBV18
J: TRBJ1-1
DNA: TGTGCCAGCTCACCTCTCGCGGGGCCACGAAATGAAGCTTTCTTT
CDR3: CASSPLAGPRNEAFF

size: many
D: .
V: TRBV3-1
J: TRBJ2-1
DNA: TGTGCCAGCAGCCAAGATTCCTGGGCGACCGAGCAGTTCTTC
CDR3: CASSQDSWATEQFF

size: .
D: .
V: TRBV6-1
J: TRBJ1-4
DNA: TGTGCCAGCCGCACCCTCACACGAGTGGTGGGAGAAAAACTGTTTTTT
CDR3: CASRTLTRVVGEKLFF

size: .
D: .
V: TRBV7-2
J: TRBJ2-3
DNA: TGTGCCAGCAGCTTAGACTGGACTTTCACGGATACGCAGTATTTT
CDR3: CASSLDWTFTDTQYF

size: .
D: TRBD1
V: TRBV6-1
J: TRBJ2-7
DNA: TGTGCCAGCGGGCTCCGGGACAGTGCATACGAGCAGTACTTC
CDR3: CASGLRDSAYEQYF

size: .
D: TRBD1
V: TRBV3-1
J: TRBJ1-2
DNA: TGTGCCAGCAGCGTGGGACAGCGTGGCTATGGCTACACCTTC
CDR3: CASSVGQRGYGYTF

size: few
D: TRBD1
V: TRBV10-3
J: TRBJ2-1
DNA: TGTGCCATGGCCGGGACAGCATACAATGAGCAGTTCTTC
CDR3: CAMAGTAYNEQFF

size: few
D: .
V: TRBV7-9
J: TRBJ1-1
DNA: TGTGCCAGCAGCTTAGAGGGGTGGCAAAGGGCTTTCTTT
CDR3: CASSLEGWQRAFF

size: many
D: TRBD1
V: TRBV3-1
J: TRBJ2-5
DNA: TGTGCCAGCAACCCCTCTGACAGGGAAGGAGAGACCCAGTACTTC
CDR3: CASNPSDREGETQYF

size: .
D: .
V: TRBV4-3
J: TRBJ1-1
DNA: TGCGCCAGCAGCCAAGGGGCCCTCACTGAAGCTTTCTTT
CDR3: CASSQGALTEAFF

size: .
D: .
V: TRBV7-8
J: TRBJ2-7
DNA: TGTGCCAGCAGACCTACGGACAGACCCGAGCAGTACTTC
CDR3: CASRPTDRPEQYF

size: few
D: .
V: TRBV10-3
J: TRBJ2-7
DNA: TGTGCCATCGGAAGCTACGAGCAGTACTTC
CDR3: CAIGSYEQYF

size: many
D: .
V: TRBV20-1
J: TRBJ2-7
DNA: TGCAGTGCTAAACCTACGCCCAACTACGAGCAGTACTTC
CDR3: CSAKPTPNYEQYF

size: few
D: .
V: TRBV15
J: TRBJ1-1
DNA: TGTGCCACCAGCAGAGATTGGATAGGGGGCACTGAAGCTTTCTTT
CDR3: CATSRDWIGGTEAFF

size: few
D: .
V: TRBV4-2
J: TRBJ1-2
DNA: TGTGCCAGCAGCCAAGATCGTGGGGCTAACTATGGCTACACCTTC
CDR3: CASSQDRGANYGYTF

size: few
D: .
V: TRBV5-6
J: TRBJ1-3
DNA: TGTGCCAGCAGTTTCGGGATCGCTGGAAACACCATATATTTT
CDR3: CASSFGIAGNTIYF

size: few
D: .
V: TRBV2
J: TRBJ2-2
DNA: TGTGCCCTCGGGGTCGGGGCCCTAAGAACCGGGGAGCTGTTTTTT
CDR3: CALGVGALRTGELFF

size: few
D: .
V: TRBV5-5
J: TRBJ2-3
DNA: TGTGCCAGCGGAAAGGGGGGGCCGTCAGATACGCAGTATTTT
CDR3: CASGKGGPSDTQYF

size: many
D: .
V: TRBV5-1
J: TRBJ2-2
DNA: TGCGCCAGCAGCTTGGTCCCCACCGGGGAGCTGTTTTTT
CDR3: CASSLVPTGELFF

size: many
D: .
V: TRBV15
J: TRBJ2-1
DNA: TGTGCCACCAGCAGCTCCTACAATGAGCAGTTCTTC
CDR3: CATSSSYNEQFF

size: few
D: .
V: TRBV25-1
J: TRBJ1-2
DNA: TGTGCCAGCACAATAGGGGAAGCTGGCTACACCTTC
CDR3: CASTIGEAGYTF

size: .
D: .
V: TRBV6-2/TRBV6-3
J: TRBJ1-6
DNA: TGTGCCAGCAGTCGGCGATTCGAGGCCTGGACAGTAGACTCCTATAATTCACCCCTCCACTTT
CDR3: CASSRRFEAWTVDSYNSPLHF

size: few
D: .
V: TRBV4-2
J: TRBJ1-5
DNA: TGTGCCAGCAGCCAAGAATCAGTCCAGCCCCAGCATTTT
CDR3: CASSQESVQPQHF

size: .
D: TRBD1
V: TRBV7-6
J: TRBJ2-7
DNA: TGTGCCAGCAGCCCCCGGGACAGGGGGATCTACGAGCAGTACTTC
CDR3: CASSPRDRGIYEQYF

size: few
D: TRBD1
V: TRBV4-3
J: TRBJ1-4
DNA: TGCGCCAGCAGCCAAGATCACAGGGGACGTGAAAAACTGTTTTTT
CDR3: CASSQDHRGREKLFF

size: .
D: .
V: TRBV20-1
J: TRBJ1-1
DNA: TGCAGTGCTAGAGTTACGGGCCGAGGCACTGAAGCTTTCTTT
CDR3: CSARVTGRGTEAFF

size: .
D: .
V: TRBV7-9
J: TRBJ2-5
DNA: TGTGCCAGCAGCAAGCTAGCTGGCGAGACCCAGTACTTC
CDR3: CASSKLAGETQYF

size: many
D: .
V: TRBV6-4
J: TRBJ1-6
DNA: TGTGCCAGCAGTGCGGCCCCGGGAGGGTCACCCCTCCACTTT
CDR3: CASSAAPGGSPLHF

size: .
D: .
V: TRBV2
J: TRBJ1-6
DNA: TGTGCCAGCTCGGAGGGGGGGACCGGGAATTCACCCCTCCACTTT
CDR3: CASSEGGTGNSPLHF

size: few
D: .
V: TRBV6-5
J: TRBJ2-1
DNA: TGTGCCAGCAGTTGGGGTGGTCTCGTTAATGAGCAGTTCTTC
CDR3: CASSWGGLVNEQFF

size: .
D: .
V: TRBV20-1
J: TRBJ1-1
DNA: TGCAGTGCTAGTCGGGAGTTGAACACTGAAGCTTTCTTT
CDR3: CSASRELNTEAFF

size: .
D: .
V: TRBV19
J: TRBJ1-2
DNA: TGTGCCAGTAGGCAGACAGGCCCCCTGGGGGGCTACACCTTC
CDR3: CASRQTGPLGGYTF

size: .
D: TRBD1
V: TRBV24-1
J: TRBJ1-5
DNA: TGTGCCATCCAGGAGGGGGCTAATCAGCCCCAGCATTTT
CDR3: CAIQEGANQPQHF

size: .
D: TRBD2
V: TRBV10-1
J: TRBJ2-1
DNA: TGCGCCAGCAGTGAGTCTGGGCTAGCGGGGACCTACAATGAGCAGTTCTTC
CDR3: CASSESGLAGTYNEQFF

size: .
D: .
V: TRBV20-1
J: TRBJ2-1
DNA: TGCAGTGCTGGCTTTCACCTCATGCGCCATGAGCAGTTCTTC
CDR3: CSAGFHLMRHEQFF

size: .
D: .
V: TRBV9
J: TRBJ2-2
DNA: TGTGCCAGCAGCTTGACACCAGACACCGGGGAGCTGTTTTTT
CDR3: CASSLTPDTGELFF

size: .
D: .
V: TRBV25-1
J: TRBJ2-7
DNA: TGTGCCAGCAGTGAATATATAGGGGGGACTAAGCAGTACTTC
CDR3: CASSEYIGGTKQYF

size: .
D: .
V: TRBV12-3/TRBV12-4
J: TRBJ1-1
DNA: TGTGCCAGCAGTTTAGAGGTAGGACGCGCTTTCTTT
CDR3: CASSLEVGRAFF

size: .
D: TRBD1
V: TRBV12-3/TRBV12-4
J: TRBJ2-2
DNA: TGTGCCAGCCTTCGGGACAGGTCCGGGGAGCTGTTTTTT
CDR3: CASLRDRSGELFF

size: .
D: .
V: TRBV20-1
J: TRBJ2-2
DNA: TGCAGTCCGTACTCCCGGGACACCTACACCGGGGAGCTGTTTTTT
CDR3: CSPYSRDTYTGELFF

size: few
D: .
V: TRBV29-1
J: TRBJ2-7
DNA: TGCAGCGCCAGGGGTATGACCACCTACGAGCAGTACTTC
CDR3: CSARGMTTYEQYF

size: .
D: .
V: TRBV6-1
J: TRBJ1-1
DNA: TGTGCCAGCAGCCTGGAGGGAACGAACACTGAAGCTTTCTTT
CDR3: CASSLEGTNTEAFF

size: few
D: .
V: TRBV5-1
J: TRBJ1-1
DNA: TGCGCCAGCAGCATCCGTGGGGGGATGAACACTGAAGCTTTCTTT
CDR3: CASSIRGGMNTEAFF

size: .
D: .
V: TRBV12-3/TRBV12-4
J: TRBJ2-4
DNA: TGTGCCAGCAGTTTAAATACGAATAGGGCTAGCAAAAACATTCAGTACTTC
CDR3: CASSLNTNRASKNIQYF

size: once
D: .
V: TRBV12-3/TRBV12-4
J: TRBJ2-1
DNA: TGTGCCAGCAGTTTGCCTAGAAGAACCTACAATGAGCAGTTCTTC
CDR3: CASSLPRRTYNEQFF

size: few
D: TRBD2
V: TRBV4-1
J: TRBJ2-2
DNA: TGCGCCAGCAGCTTTGGGACTAGCGGGTTAAACACCGGGGAGCTGTTTTTT
CDR3: CASSFGTSGLNTGELFF

size: .
D: .
V: TRBV27
J: TRBJ2-7
DNA: TGTGCCAGCAGGCCCGCGGGTGCCGAAGACTACGAGCAGTACTTC
CDR3: CASRPAGAEDYEQYF

size: .
D: TRBD2
V: TRBV7-2
J: TRBJ2-1
DNA: TGTGCCAGCAGTTTCAGCGGGAGGAATACGAATGAGCAGTTCTTC
CDR3: CASSFSGRNTNEQFF